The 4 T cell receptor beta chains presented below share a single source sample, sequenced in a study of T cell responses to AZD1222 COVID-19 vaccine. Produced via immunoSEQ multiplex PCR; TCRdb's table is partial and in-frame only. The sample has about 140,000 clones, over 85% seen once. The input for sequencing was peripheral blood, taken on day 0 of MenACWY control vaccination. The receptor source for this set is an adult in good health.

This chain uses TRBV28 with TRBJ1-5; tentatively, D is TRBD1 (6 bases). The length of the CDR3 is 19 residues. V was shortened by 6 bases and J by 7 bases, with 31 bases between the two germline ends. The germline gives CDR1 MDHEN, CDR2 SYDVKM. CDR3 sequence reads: CASSTQLGGLVGVGQPQHF. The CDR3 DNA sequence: TGTGCCAGCAGCACCCAACTAGGGGGGCTCGTGGGTGTCGGGCAGCCCCAGCATTTT. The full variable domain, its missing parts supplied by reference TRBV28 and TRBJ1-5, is DVKVTQSSRYLVKRTGEKVFLECVQDMDHENMFWYRQDPGLGLRLIYFSYDVKMKEKGDIPEGYSVSREKKERFSLILESASTNQTSMYLCASSTQLGGLVGVGQPQHFGDGTRLSIL.

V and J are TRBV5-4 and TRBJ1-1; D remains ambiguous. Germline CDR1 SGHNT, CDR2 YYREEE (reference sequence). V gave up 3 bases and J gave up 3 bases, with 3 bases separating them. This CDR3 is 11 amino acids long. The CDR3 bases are TGTGCCAGCAGCTCCGACACTGAAGCTTTCTTT. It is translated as CASSSDTEAFF.

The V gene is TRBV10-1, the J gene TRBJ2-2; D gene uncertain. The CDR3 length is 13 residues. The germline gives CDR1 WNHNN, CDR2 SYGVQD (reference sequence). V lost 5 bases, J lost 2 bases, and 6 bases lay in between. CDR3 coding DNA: TGCGCCAGCAGTCCCAAAAACACCGGGGAGCTGTTTTTT. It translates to CASSPKNTGELFF.

The CDR3 sequence: CASSEPWQNQPQHF. CDR3 sequence (DNA): TGCGCCAGCAGTGAGCCGTGGCAGAATCAGCCCCAGCATTTT. The genes are TRBV10-2 and TRBJ1-5, with unresolved D. This CDR3 has 14 residues. The V gene lost 2 bases and the J gene lost 4 bases, with 9 bases spanning the gap. Germline V gene lookup returns CDR1 WSHSY and CDR2 SAAADI.